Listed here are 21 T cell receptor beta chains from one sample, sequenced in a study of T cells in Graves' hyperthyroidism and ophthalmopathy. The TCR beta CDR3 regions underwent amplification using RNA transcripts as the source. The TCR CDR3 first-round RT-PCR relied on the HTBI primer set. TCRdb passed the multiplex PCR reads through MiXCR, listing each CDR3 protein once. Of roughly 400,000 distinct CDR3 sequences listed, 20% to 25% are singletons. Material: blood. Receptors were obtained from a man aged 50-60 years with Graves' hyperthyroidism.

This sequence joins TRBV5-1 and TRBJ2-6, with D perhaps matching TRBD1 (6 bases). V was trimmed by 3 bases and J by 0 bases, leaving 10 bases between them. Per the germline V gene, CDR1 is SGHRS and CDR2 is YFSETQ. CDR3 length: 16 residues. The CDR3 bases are TGCGCCAGCAGCTCGGACAGAAGCTCTGGGGCCAACGTCCTGACTTTC. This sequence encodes CASSSDRSSGANVLTF.

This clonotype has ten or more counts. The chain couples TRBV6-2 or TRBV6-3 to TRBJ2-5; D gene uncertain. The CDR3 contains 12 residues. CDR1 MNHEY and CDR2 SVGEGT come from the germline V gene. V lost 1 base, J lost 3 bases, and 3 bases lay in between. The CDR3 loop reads CASSYLEETQYF. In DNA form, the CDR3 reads TGTGCCAGCAGTTACTTGGAAGAGACCCAGTACTTC.

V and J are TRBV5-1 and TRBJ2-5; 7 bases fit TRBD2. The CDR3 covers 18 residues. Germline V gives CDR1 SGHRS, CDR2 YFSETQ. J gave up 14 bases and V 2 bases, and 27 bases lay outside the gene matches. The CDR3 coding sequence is TGCGCCAGCAGCTTTCCTAGCGGAGTGGGGGGGGTACGGAATGAGCAATACTTC. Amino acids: CASSFPSGVGGVRNEQYF.

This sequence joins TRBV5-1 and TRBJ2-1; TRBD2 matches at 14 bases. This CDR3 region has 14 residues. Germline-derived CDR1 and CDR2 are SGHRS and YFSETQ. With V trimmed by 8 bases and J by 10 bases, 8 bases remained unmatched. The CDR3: CASSGTSGREEQFF. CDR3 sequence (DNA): TGCGCCAGTTCCGGGACTAGCGGGAGAGAGGAGCAGTTCTTC.

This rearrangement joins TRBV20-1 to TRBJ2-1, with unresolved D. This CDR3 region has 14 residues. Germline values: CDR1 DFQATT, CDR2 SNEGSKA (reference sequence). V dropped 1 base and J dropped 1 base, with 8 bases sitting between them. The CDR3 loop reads CSARGRVSYNEQFF. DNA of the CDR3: TGCAGTGCTAGAGGTAGAGTATCCTACAATGAGCAGTTCTTC.

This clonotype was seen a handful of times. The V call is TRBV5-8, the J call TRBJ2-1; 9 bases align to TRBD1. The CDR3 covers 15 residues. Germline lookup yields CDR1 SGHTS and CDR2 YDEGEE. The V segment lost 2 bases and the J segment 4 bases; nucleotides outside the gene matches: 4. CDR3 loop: CASSFEGQGYNEQFF. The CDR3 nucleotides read TGTGCCAGCAGCTTCGAAGGACAGGGGTACAATGAGCAGTTCTTC.

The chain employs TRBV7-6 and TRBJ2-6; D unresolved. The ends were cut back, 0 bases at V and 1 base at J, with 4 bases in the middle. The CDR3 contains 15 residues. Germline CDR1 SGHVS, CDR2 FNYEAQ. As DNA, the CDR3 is TGTGCCAGCAGCTTAGCTAGATCTGGGGCCAACGTCCTGACTTTC. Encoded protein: CASSLARSGANVLTF.

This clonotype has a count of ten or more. CDR3 loop: CASSLIQGHEQFF. The CDR3 DNA reads as TGTGCCAGCAGCTTAATACAGGGTCATGAGCAGTTCTTC. This sequence joins TRBV7-3 and TRBJ2-1; D is possibly TRBD1 (6 bases). Per germline, CDR1 SGHTA and CDR2 FQGTGA. The CDR3 has 13 amino acids. The V end was cut by 1 base, the J end by 8 bases, with 9 bases between.

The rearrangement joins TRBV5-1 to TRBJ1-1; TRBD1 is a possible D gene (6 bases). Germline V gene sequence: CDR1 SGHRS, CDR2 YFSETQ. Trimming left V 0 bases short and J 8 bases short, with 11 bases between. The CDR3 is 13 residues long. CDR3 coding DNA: TGCGCCAGCAGCTTGGCGTCCACAGGGGAAGCTTTCTTT. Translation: CASSLASTGEAFF.

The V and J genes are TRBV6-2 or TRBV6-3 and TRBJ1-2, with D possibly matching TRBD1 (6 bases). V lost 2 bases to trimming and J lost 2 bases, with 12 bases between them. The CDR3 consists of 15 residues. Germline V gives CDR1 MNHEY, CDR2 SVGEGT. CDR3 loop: CASSYVGGGNYGYTF. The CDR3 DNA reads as TGTGCCAGCAGTTACGTCGGAGGGGGGAACTATGGCTACACCTTC.

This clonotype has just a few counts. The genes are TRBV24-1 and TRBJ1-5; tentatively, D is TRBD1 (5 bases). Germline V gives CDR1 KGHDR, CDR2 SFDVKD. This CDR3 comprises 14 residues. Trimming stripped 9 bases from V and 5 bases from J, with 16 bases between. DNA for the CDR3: TGTGCCACCGCCATCGGAGGGGTCGATCAGCCCCAGCATTTT. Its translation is CATAIGGVDQPQHF.

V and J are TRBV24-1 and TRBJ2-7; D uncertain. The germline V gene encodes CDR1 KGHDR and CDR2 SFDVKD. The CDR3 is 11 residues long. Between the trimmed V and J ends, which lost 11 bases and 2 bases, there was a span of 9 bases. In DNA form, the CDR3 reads TGTGCCAAGGCACCGACCTACGAGCAGTACTTC. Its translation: CAKAPTYEQYF.

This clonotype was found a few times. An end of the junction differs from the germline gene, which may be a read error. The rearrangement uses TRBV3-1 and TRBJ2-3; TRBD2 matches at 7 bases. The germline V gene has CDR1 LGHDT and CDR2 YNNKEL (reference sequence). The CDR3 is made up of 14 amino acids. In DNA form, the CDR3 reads TGCGCCAGCACCGGGACTATACCTCCAGATACGCAGTATTTT. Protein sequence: CASTGTIPPDTQYF.

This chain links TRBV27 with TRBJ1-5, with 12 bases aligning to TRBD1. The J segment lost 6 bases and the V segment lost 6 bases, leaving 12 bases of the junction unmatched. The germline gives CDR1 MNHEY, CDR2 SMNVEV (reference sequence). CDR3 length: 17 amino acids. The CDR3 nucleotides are TGTGCCAGCAGCATGGGGACAGGGGGCTGGATCGGTCAGCCCCAGCATTTT. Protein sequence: CASSMGTGGWIGQPQHF.

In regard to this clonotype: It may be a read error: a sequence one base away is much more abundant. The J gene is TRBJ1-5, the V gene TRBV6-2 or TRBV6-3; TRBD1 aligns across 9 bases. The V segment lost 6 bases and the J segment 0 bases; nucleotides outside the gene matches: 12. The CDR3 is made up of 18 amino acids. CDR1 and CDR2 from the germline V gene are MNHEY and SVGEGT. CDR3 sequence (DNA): TGTGCCAGCAGGACCGGGACAGGGAGGTCTTTTAGCAATCAGCCCCAGCATTTT. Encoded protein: CASRTGTGRSFSNQPQHF.

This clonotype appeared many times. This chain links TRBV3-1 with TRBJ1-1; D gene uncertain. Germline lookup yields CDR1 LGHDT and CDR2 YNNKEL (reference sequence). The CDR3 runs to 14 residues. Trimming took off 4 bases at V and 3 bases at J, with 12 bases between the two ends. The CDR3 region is CASSRGMADTEAFF. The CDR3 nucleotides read TGTGCCAGCAGCCGCGGCATGGCCGACACTGAAGCTTTCTTT. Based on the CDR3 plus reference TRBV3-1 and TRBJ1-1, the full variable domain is DTAVSQTPKYLVTQMGNDKSIKCEQNLGHDTMYWYKQDSKKFLKIMFSYNNKELIINETVPNRFSPKSPDKAHLNLHINSLELGDSAVYFCASSRGMADTEAFFGQGTRLTVV.

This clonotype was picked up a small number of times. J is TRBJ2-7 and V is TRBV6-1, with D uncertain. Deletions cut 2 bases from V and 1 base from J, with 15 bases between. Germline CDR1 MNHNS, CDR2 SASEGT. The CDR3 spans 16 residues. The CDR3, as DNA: TGTGCCAGCAGTGAATTATTGGCTCGAAGTTCCTACGAGCAGTACTTC. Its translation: CASSELLARSSYEQYF.

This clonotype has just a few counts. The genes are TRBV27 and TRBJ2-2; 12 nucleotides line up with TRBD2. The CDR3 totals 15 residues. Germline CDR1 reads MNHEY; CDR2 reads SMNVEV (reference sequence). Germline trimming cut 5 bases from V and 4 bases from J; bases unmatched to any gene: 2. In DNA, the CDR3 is TGTGCCAGCAGTAAGACTAGCGGGAGCACCGGGGAGCTGTTTTTT. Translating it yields CASSKTSGSTGELFF.

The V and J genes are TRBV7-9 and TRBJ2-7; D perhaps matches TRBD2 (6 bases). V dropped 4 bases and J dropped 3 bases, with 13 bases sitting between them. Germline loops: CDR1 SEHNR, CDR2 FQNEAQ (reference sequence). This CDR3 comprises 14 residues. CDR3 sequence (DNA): TGTGCCAGCAGCTGGGCGGGGCAGGGCTACGAGCAGTACTTC. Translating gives CASSWAGQGYEQYF.

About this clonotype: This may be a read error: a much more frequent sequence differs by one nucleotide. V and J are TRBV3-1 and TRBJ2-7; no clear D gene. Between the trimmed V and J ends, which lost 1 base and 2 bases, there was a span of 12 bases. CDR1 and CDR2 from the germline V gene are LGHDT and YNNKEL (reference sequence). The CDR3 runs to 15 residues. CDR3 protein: CASSQGTPFAYEQYF. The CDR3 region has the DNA TGTGCCAGCAGCCAAGGAACTCCTTTCGCCTACGAGCAGTACTTC.

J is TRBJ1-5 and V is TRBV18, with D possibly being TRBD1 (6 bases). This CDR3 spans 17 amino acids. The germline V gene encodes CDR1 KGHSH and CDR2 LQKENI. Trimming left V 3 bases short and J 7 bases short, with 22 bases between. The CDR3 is CASSPTPLQGYGQPQHF. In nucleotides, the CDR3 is TGTGCCAGCTCACCCACTCCTTTACAGGGATATGGCCAGCCCCAGCATTTT.